One T cell receptor (beta chain) is described in this entry. Measured with immunoSEQ multiplex PCR; TCRdb has only the in-frame clones, and not every one. The top ten hold approximately 4.8% of the sample, which has 600 to 750 clones, roughly 95% seen once. Germline assignment: CDR1 LNHDA and CDR2 SQIVND (reference sequence). CDR3 size: 14 residues. The V end was cut by 3 bases, the J end by 5 bases, with 11 bases between. This sample was taken from a study of tumour-infiltrating T cells in Burkitt lymphoma. The sequence derives from a human donor with Burkitt lymphoma. Specimen: tumor tissue. This sequence joins TRBV19 and TRBJ2-1, with D uncertain. Written as DNA, the CDR3 is TGTGCCAGTAGTATTGGTACCTATAACAATGAGCAGTTCTTC. Encoded protein: CASSIGTYNNEQFF.